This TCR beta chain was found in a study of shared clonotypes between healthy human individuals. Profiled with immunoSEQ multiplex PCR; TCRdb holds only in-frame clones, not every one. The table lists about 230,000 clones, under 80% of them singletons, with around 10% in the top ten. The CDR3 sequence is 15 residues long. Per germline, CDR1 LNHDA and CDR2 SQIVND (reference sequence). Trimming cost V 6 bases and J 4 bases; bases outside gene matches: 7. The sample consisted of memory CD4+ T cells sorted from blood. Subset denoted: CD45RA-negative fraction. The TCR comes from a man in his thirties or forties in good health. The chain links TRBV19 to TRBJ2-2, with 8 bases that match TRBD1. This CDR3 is CASRTGTGSTGELFF. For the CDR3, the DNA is TGTGCCAGTAGGACCGGGACAGGTAGCACCGGGGAGCTGTTTTTT. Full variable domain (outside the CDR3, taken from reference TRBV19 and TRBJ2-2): DGGITQSPKYLFRKEGQNVTLSCEQNLNHDAMYWYRQDPGQGLRLIYYSQIVNDFQKGDIAEGYSVSREKKESFPLTVTSAQKNPTAFYLCASRTGTGSTGELFFGEGSRLTVL.